Below are 23 T cell receptor beta chains sequenced from a single sample in a study of blood T cell repertoires in COVID-19. Clones were sequenced by immunoSEQ multiplex PCR, and TCRdb holds only the in-frame ones, with some missing. The repertoire includes a few hundred thousand clones, 70% to 90% of them detected once, and 3% to 4% sits in the top ten. Sequencing was carried out using peripheral blood. These receptors originate from a woman in her forties with acute or convalescent COVID-19.

This chain connects TRBV7-2 to TRBJ1-6; 7 nucleotides align to TRBD1. Germline V lookup: CDR1 SGHTA, CDR2 FQGNSA. Germline trimming cut 2 bases from V and 7 bases from J; bases unmatched to any gene: 5. This CDR3 region has 15 residues. CDR3 DNA: TGTGCCAGCAGCTTAAGGCAGGGGGGCAATTCACCCCTCCACTTT. Protein product: CASSLRQGGNSPLHF.

The chain joins TRBV2 to TRBJ1-2; TRBD1 is a possible D gene (5 bases). In germline, CDR1 is SNHLY, CDR2 FYNNEI. V gave up 6 bases and J gave up 7 bases, with 9 bases separating them. The CDR3 contains 11 residues. CDR3 nucleotides: TGTGCCAGCAGGTCAGGGCTTGGCTACACCTTC. Residues: CASRSGLGYTF.

J is TRBJ2-3 and V is TRBV24-1; 8 bases are a match to TRBD2. This CDR3 is built from 16 residues. V trimming: 1 base; J trimming: 3 bases; junction bases outside the gene matches: 5. Looked up from germline, CDR1 is KGHDR and CDR2 is SFDVKD. CDR3: CATSDFVAGTTDTQYF. The CDR3 coding sequence is TGTGCCACCAGTGATTTTGTAGCGGGGACAACAGATACGCAGTATTTT.

The rearrangement links TRBV7-9 to TRBJ1-3; D unresolved. CDR1 is SEHNR and CDR2 is FQNEAQ in the germline V gene (reference sequence). The CDR3 has 14 amino acids. Between the trimmed V and J ends, which lost 4 bases and 0 bases, there was a span of 7 bases. The CDR3 nucleotides read TGTGCCAGCAGCTCGGAGCTCTCTGGAAACACCATATATTTT. This codes for CASSSELSGNTIYF.

This rearrangement joins TRBV11-2 to TRBJ1-1; the match to TRBD1 covers 7 bases. Germline V gives CDR1 SGHAT, CDR2 FQNNGV. After removal of 10 bases from V and 4 bases from J, the junction contained 12 bases not matched to a gene. This CDR3 has 14 amino acids. CDR3 DNA: TGTGCCACCCGACAGGACAGGTCGGGCACTGAAGCTTTCTTT. Translation: CATRQDRSGTEAFF.

This rearrangement joins TRBV7-3 to TRBJ1-6; possibly TRBD1 for D (6 bases). The CDR3 totals 16 residues. The germline CDR1 and CDR2 sequences are SGHTA and FQGTGA. Trimming cost V 2 bases and J 2 bases, with 10 bases left between them. In DNA, the CDR3 is TGTGCCAGCAGCTTAGACGGGGGGCCCTATAATTCACCCCTCCACTTT. Encoded protein: CASSLDGGPYNSPLHF.

The genes are TRBV10-3 and TRBJ1-2; the D gene is possibly TRBD1 (5 bases). This CDR3 has 15 residues. Germline CDR1 reads ENHRY; CDR2 reads SYGVKD. V lost 2 bases and J 8 bases, leaving 18 bases between the germline ends. CDR3 coding DNA: TGTGCCATCAGTGAGACTCCGTTGGGACTTGACGGCTACACCTTC. This sequence encodes CAISETPLGLDGYTF.

V and J are TRBV7-3 and TRBJ2-1; tentatively, D is TRBD2 (5 bases). The CDR3 covers 14 residues. Germline V lookup: CDR1 SGHTA, CDR2 FQGTGA. Trimming left V 1 base short and J 10 bases short, with 14 bases between. The CDR3 coding sequence is TGTGCCAGCAGCTTAAGTGAACTAGGTGGAGAGCAGTTCTTC. It is translated as CASSLSELGGEQFF.

CDR3 amino acids: CASRGGQGNSPLHF. DNA of the CDR3: TGTGCCAGCAGAGGTGGACAGGGGAATTCACCCCTCCACTTT. V and J are TRBV6-5 and TRBJ1-6; 9 bases agree with TRBD1. Trimming cost V 6 bases and J 7 bases; bases outside gene matches: 4. The V gene's germline CDR1 is MNHEY and CDR2 SVGAGI. CDR3 size: 14 residues.

The chain links TRBV24-1 to TRBJ2-7; D uncertain. The CDR3 runs 13 residues. Germline CDR1 is KGHDR and CDR2 is SFDVKD. V gave up 3 bases and J gave up 5 bases, with 10 bases separating them. The CDR3 here is CATSDDTQDEQYV. The DNA for the CDR3 is TGTGCCACCAGTGATGACACTCAGGACGAGCAGTACGTC.

The chain carries TRBV18 and TRBJ2-3, with D perhaps matching TRBD1 (6 bases). V dropped 3 bases and J dropped 2 bases, with 15 bases sitting between them. Looked up from germline, CDR1 is KGHSH and CDR2 is LQKENI. CDR3 length: 16 amino acids. The CDR3 sequence is CASSPGHRTPTDTQYF. CDR3 nucleotide sequence: TGTGCCAGCTCACCGGGACACCGAACCCCCACAGATACGCAGTATTTT.

The chain couples TRBV2 to TRBJ2-5, with D perhaps matching TRBD1 (6 bases). Germline V lookup: CDR1 SNHLY, CDR2 FYNNEI. Trimming stripped 1 base from V and 2 bases from J, with 23 bases between. This CDR3 comprises 19 residues. The CDR3 sequence: CASSEGVRQGWTSQETQYF. DNA of the CDR3: TGTGCCAGCAGTGAAGGGGTTAGGCAGGGGTGGACTTCGCAAGAGACCCAGTACTTC.

The chain employs TRBV2 and TRBJ2-3; TRBD1 matches at 11 bases. Losses at the gene ends were 4 bases for V and 5 bases for J; bases not matched to a gene: 2. CDR3 length: 14 amino acids. From germline, CDR1 is SNHLY and CDR2 FYNNEI. CDR3 DNA sequence: TGTGCCAGCAGTGGGACAGGGGGCAGAGATACGCAGTATTTT. Residues: CASSGTGGRDTQYF.

This clone appeared once. This chain connects TRBV6-2 or TRBV6-3 to TRBJ1-2, with D possibly TRBD1 on 6 matching bases. The CDR3 is 15 amino acids. In germline, CDR1 is MNHEY, CDR2 SVGEGT. Trimming pared 0 bases from V and 5 bases from J, leaving 13 bases between. The DNA for the CDR3 is TGTGCCAGCAGTTACTCGATGGGGGCCGGGTATGGCTACACCTTC. It codes for CASSYSMGAGYGYTF.

V usage is TRBV5-1 and J usage is TRBJ2-2; 11 bases are a match to TRBD2. V trimming: 0 bases; J trimming: 5 bases; junction bases outside the gene matches: 3. The CDR3 consists of 16 residues. Germline V gene lookup returns CDR1 SGHRS and CDR2 YFSETQ. In nucleotides, the CDR3 is TGCGCCAGCAGCTTGGTGGCTAGCGGGGGGACCGGGGAGCTGTTTTTT. Translation: CASSLVASGGTGELFF. Variable domain in full (rest from reference TRBV5-1 and TRBJ2-2): KAGVTQTPRYLIKTRGQQVTLSCSPISGHRSVSWYQQTPGQGLQFLFEYFSETQRNKGNFPGRFSGRQFSNSRSEMNVSTLELGDSALYLCASSLVASGGTGELFFGEGSRLTVL.

V usage is TRBV2 and J usage is TRBJ1-5; no definite D call. CDR1 SNHLY and CDR2 FYNNEI come from the germline V gene. This CDR3 has 13 residues. Trimming shortened V by 4 bases and J by 6 bases, and 10 bases separated the two germline ends. DNA for the CDR3: TGTGCCAGCAGTGTGGAGGGAAGTCAGCCCCAGCATTTT. Encoded protein: CASSVEGSQPQHF.

The CDR3 DNA is TGCGCCAGCAGCCCGAGAGGGGGGGCTGGGGGAAACACCATATATTTT. Its protein is CASSPRGGAGGNTIYF. This chain connects TRBV10-2 to TRBJ1-3, with a tentative D call TRBD1 (6 bases). Trimming pared 6 bases from V and 4 bases from J, leaving 19 bases between. Germline-derived CDR1 and CDR2 are WSHSY and SAAADI. The CDR3 loop spans 16 amino acids.

The chain joins TRBV24-1 to TRBJ2-6; D is undetermined. This CDR3 has 18 amino acids. Trimming cost V 9 bases and J 1 base, with 21 bases left between them. Germline CDR1 reads KGHDR; CDR2 reads SFDVKD. The CDR3 reads CATGVLAAIPSGANVLTF. DNA for the CDR3: TGTGCCACCGGAGTTCTGGCTGCGATCCCTTCTGGGGCCAACGTCCTGACTTTC.

V is TRBV6-5 and J is TRBJ1-2; TRBD1 might be the D (5 bases). The V end lost 4 bases, the J end lost 2 bases, and 11 bases lay between the germline ends. From germline, CDR1 is MNHEY and CDR2 SVGAGI. The CDR3 runs 14 residues. The CDR3 here is CASSSVTENYGYTF. CDR3 bases: TGTGCCAGCAGTTCCGTGACAGAAAACTATGGCTACACCTTC.

The V call is TRBV6-5, the J call TRBJ1-1; 7 bases line up with TRBD1. The CDR3 has 13 amino acids. The germline gives CDR1 MNHEY, CDR2 SVGAGI. V was pared by 6 bases and J by 8 bases, with 9 bases of the junction left unmatched. CDR3 in DNA: TGTGCCAGCAGGGACAGGAGGCAGACCGAAGCTTTCTTT. Translated: CASRDRRQTEAFF.

This chain links TRBV5-1 with TRBJ1-5; D is uncertain. This CDR3 has 14 residues. The germline V and J ends were trimmed by 2 bases and 7 bases, with 13 bases remaining between them. In germline, CDR1 is SGHRS, CDR2 YFSETQ. The CDR3 nucleotides read TGCGCCAGCAGCTTCAGGAGGGAGAACCAGCCCCAGCATTTT. It is translated as CASSFRRENQPQHF.

This rearrangement joins TRBV4-1 to TRBJ2-1, with TRBD2 matching 9 bases. The ends lost 0 bases at V and 4 bases at J; junction bases unmatched: 4. The CDR3 is 16 amino acids. Germline V CDR1 and CDR2: MGHRA, YSYEKL. CDR3 sequence (DNA): TGCGCCAGCAGCCAAGATACGCGGGGGGGATACAATGAGCAGTTCTTC. Translation gives CASSQDTRGGYNEQFF.

The gene calls are TRBV19 and TRBJ2-6, with TRBD1 as a possible D gene (6 bases). The CDR3 length is 16 residues. Germline V lookup: CDR1 LNHDA, CDR2 SQIVND (reference sequence). Deletions cut 4 bases from V and 4 bases from J, with 14 bases between. The CDR3 here is CASSTAYRAGANVLTF. In nucleotides, the CDR3 is TGTGCCAGTAGTACCGCCTACAGGGCCGGGGCCAACGTCCTGACTTTC.